This T cell receptor beta chain was recovered during a study of T cells in Graves' hyperthyroidism and ophthalmopathy. Notes on this clonotype: This may come from a read error, since a much larger clone is one base off. The CDR3 end shows no conserved phenylalanine or tryptophan, and so a read error is likely.

Amplified TCR beta CDR3 regions derived from RNA transcripts. First-round RT-PCR with HTBI primers amplified the TCR CDR3 region. TCRdb re-derived calls from the multiplex PCR reads in MiXCR, one entry per CDR3 protein. The table lists a few hundred thousand distinct CDR3 sequences, over 15% of them singletons. V lost 1 base and J lost 10, with 10 bases in between. There are 13 residues in the CDR3. Germline lookup yields CDR1 MDHEN and CDR2 SYDVKM. The chain carries TRBV28 and TRBJ1-4; D remains ambiguous. This clonotype was sampled from a woman in her thirties or forties with Graves' ophthalmopathy. Sequencing was carried out using blood. The CDR3 region has the DNA TGTGCCAGCAGTTTATTCGGTATTGGAAAACTGTTTTCT. Its translation: CASSLFGIGKLFS.